This T cell receptor (beta chain) was profiled in a study of blood T cell repertoires in COVID-19. In the original processing: Nucleated cell counts were estimated from reference gene primer amplification. Using immunoSEQ multiplex PCR, the repertoire was profiled, and TCRdb retains in-frame clones only, with some absent. D and trimming were read from the DNA, whereas the V and J calls and clone size are those reported in that table. The sample holds some 220,000 clones, roughly 85% seen once. The length of the CDR3 is 15 residues. The V and J ends lost 7 bases and 5 bases, in that order; junction bases with no gene match: 11. Germline V gene lookup returns CDR1 MNHEY and CDR2 SVGAGI.

The sequenced sample was peripheral blood. The receptor comes from a man aged 45-65 years who had recovered from COVID-19. V gene TRBV6-5 combines with J gene TRBJ2-7; 10 nucleotides match TRBD2. CDR3 amino acids: CASTKAGGLRDEQYF. CDR3 coding DNA: TGTGCCAGCACCAAAGCGGGAGGGCTAAGGGACGAGCAGTACTTC.